Listed below are T cell receptor beta chains from one sample, sequenced in a study of shared clonotypes between healthy human individuals. Measured with immunoSEQ multiplex PCR; TCRdb has only the in-frame clones, and not every one. This table has over 2,000,000 clones, about 94% appearing once. Sequenced: naive CD8+ T cells from PBMCs. Every receptor here comes from a man aged 18 to 30 in good health. Some clones in this sample may be carry-over from other donors' samples. Each CDR3 is given with its conserved first and last residue. A D gene is named only where the DNA matches it firmly. Clone size is shown for a subset of rows, as once, few, many or a class of expanded clone.

cdr3_length	j_call	d_call	v_call	clone_size	cdr3_nt	cdr3_aa
14	TRBJ1-2	.	TRBV7-6	.	TGTGCCAGCAGCTTAGCTGAGGGGCGAGGTGGCTACACCTTC	CASSLAEGRGGYTF
16	TRBJ1-5	.	TRBV7-8	.	TGTGCCAGCAGCTTATTCTACAGGGAGAGAAATCAGCCCCAGCATTTT	CASSLFYRERNQPQHF
13	TRBJ2-2	.	TRBV29-1	.	TGCAGCGTTCGGCCCCCAGGGCCCGGGGAGCTGTTTTTT	CSVRPPGPGELFF
13	TRBJ2-3	.	TRBV11-2	.	TGTGCCAGCAGCTTAGATGGTACATGGACGCAGTATTTT	CASSLDGTWTQYF
17	TRBJ2-2	TRBD1	TRBV7-3	.	TGTGCCAGCAGCTTGGGAACAGGGGCCCCTATGGCCGGGGAGCTGTTTTTT	CASSLGTGAPMAGELFF
13	TRBJ2-7	.	TRBV29-1	.	TGCAGCGTTCTATCGAACACCGGCTACGAGCAGTACTTC	CSVLSNTGYEQYF
15	TRBJ1-4	TRBD1	TRBV28	.	TGTGCCAGCAGGGACAGGTTTTCAACTAATGAAAAACTGTTTTTT	CASRDRFSTNEKLFF
14	TRBJ1-5	TRBD1	TRBV2	.	TGTGCCAGCAGGGCGGGACAGGGCAATCAGCCCCAGCATTTT	CASRAGQGNQPQHF
14	TRBJ2-7	.	TRBV27	.	TGTGCCAGCAGTTTAATTAACGACAGGACTGCGCAGTACTTC	CASSLINDRTAQYF
14	TRBJ2-7	.	TRBV5-1	.	TGCGCCAGCAGCTTAGGGCCCACGGGCTACGAGCAGTACTTC	CASSLGPTGYEQYF
14	TRBJ2-7	TRBD2	TRBV4-3	.	TGCGCCAGCAGCCAAGCTAGCGGGAGTTACGAGCAGTACTTC	CASSQASGSYEQYF
14	TRBJ2-7	TRBD2	TRBV2	.	TGTGCCAGCAGTGACGGAGCGGGAAGCTACGAGCAGTACTTC	CASSDGAGSYEQYF
13	TRBJ1-1	TRBD1	TRBV19	.	TGTGCCAGTAGCGACAGGGTAGGGACTGAAGCTTTCTTT	CASSDRVGTEAFF
14	TRBJ2-1	.	TRBV28	.	TGTGCCAGCAACCGGGACGGAGCCTACAATGAGCAGTTCTTC	CASNRDGAYNEQFF
15	TRBJ1-5	.	TRBV6-1	.	TGTGCCAGCAGTGAACCCATTTATAGCAATCAGCCCCAGCATTTT	CASSEPIYSNQPQHF
12	TRBJ1-2	.	TRBV10-3	few	TGTGCCATCAGTGAGTCCAACTATGGCTACACCTTC	CAISESNYGYTF
17	TRBJ2-7	.	TRBV7-6	.	TGTGCCAGCAGCTTAGCGCCGGGCGACCTGATAACCTACGAGCAGTACTTC	CASSLAPGDLITYEQYF
15	TRBJ2-7	.	TRBV5-1	.	TGCGCCAGCAGCAGCCCCTGGGACACCTCCTACGAGCAGTACTTC	CASSSPWDTSYEQYF
14	TRBJ2-7	TRBD1	TRBV5-4	.	TGTGCCAGCAGCGTGACAGGGTTATTCTCCGAGCAGTACTTC	CASSVTGLFSEQYF
13	TRBJ2-1	TRBD2	TRBV28	.	TGTGCCAGTTCCGGGGCGGGAGCCAATGAGCAGTTCTTC	CASSGAGANEQFF
16	TRBJ2-7	TRBD2	TRBV4-2	.	TGTGCCAGCAGCCCGGGACTAGCGGCCAGCTCCTACGAGCAGTACTTC	CASSPGLAASSYEQYF